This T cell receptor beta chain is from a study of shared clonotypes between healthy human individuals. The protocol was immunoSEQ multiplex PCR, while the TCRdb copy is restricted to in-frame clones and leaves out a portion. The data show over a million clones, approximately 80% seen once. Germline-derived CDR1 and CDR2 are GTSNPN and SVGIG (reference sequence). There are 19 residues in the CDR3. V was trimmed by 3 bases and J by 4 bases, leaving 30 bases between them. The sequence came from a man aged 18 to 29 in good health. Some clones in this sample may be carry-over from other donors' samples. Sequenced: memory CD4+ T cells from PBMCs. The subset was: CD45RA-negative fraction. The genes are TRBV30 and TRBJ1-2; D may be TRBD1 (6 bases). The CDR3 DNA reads TGTGCCTGGAGAGCACGTCGGGGGGCCGGATTTGGGGCTAGCTATGGCTACACCTTC. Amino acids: CAWRARRGAGFGASYGYTF.